This T cell receptor beta chain was identified during a study of T cell responses to AZD1222 COVID-19 vaccine (dated by TCRdb to the early 2020s). About the full investigation: A total of more than 230 trial participants underwent TCR sequencing, of whom 200 to 220 had received two doses of AZD1222 and around 25 had received two doses of the MenACWY control vaccine. Enrollment into the trials was organized by age into subgroups of 18-55, 56-69 and 70-plus years, and those subgroups contained approximately 160, 26 and 62 TCR-sequenced participants, respectively.

The time point label here, explained by the study, means: about 28 days (+/-7) after the second vaccine dose. AZD1222 recipients with second doses at about 4 weeks or about 12 weeks were pooled, because spike-specific TCR depth and breadth did not differ between schedules. The vaccinee samples were drawn from two UK trials, COV001 and COV002, one of which was a single-blind randomized controlled phase 2/3 trial testing AZD1222 (ChAdOx1 nCoV-19) in healthy adults. For TCRbeta chain sequencing, PBMC samples from trial participants were taken at day 0 and at day 28 after the second dose. Taken from cysteine to phenylalanine, the CDR3 has 17 residues. Only CDR3 DNA is held: 51 bases, read in frame from base 1. CDR1 LGHNA and CDR2 YNFKEQ are derived from the germline V gene. V is trimmed back by 8 bases and J by 0 bases, and the junction contains 9 bases that no gene match accounts for. The CDR3 regions of human TCRbeta chains were analyzed by immunosequencing. The original pipeline was this. TCRs in the repertoires were compared against a reference library of SARS-CoV-2-specific TCRs that had been generated with the MIRA antigen-specificity platform. Breadth meant the fraction of unique TCRs that were SARS-CoV-2-associated, whereas depth meant the fraction of total T cells that were SARS-CoV-2-associated. Using the MIRA data, each spike-specific TCR was assigned both to the spike region to which the TCR was reactive and to a CD4 or CD8 class. Log10-transformed breadth and depth values were compared by one-way ANOVA with Sidak's multiple comparisons tests. As stored in TCRdb, this immuneACCESS dataset retains in-frame rearrangements with V and J assigned. A fraction of the clones does not appear; measured against another copy, unresolved V genes explain less than half of the discrepancy, and the remainder lacks a known reason. V, J and clone size reflect that table, while D and trimming were determined from the DNA. The sample data list around 190,000 clones, and 70% to 90% of these were observed just once. The leading ten clones occupy under 14% of the sample.

On the study overall, not on this receptor specifically: Participants were mostly white British and included more females than males, and it was suggested by the authors that clonal diversity may have been underestimated. Epitopes outside the regions mutated in the B.1.351 and B.1.1.7 variants were reportedly recognized by nearly half of the unique spike-specific TCRs. Because no day 14 peak-response samples were available, repertoires were characterized only after the peak T cell response. In the small 56-69-year group, the increase in depth fell short of significance, most likely because of low power. Conclusions about previously exposed vaccinees are limited, since just a handful of AZD1222 recipients were seropositive for SARS-CoV-2 at baseline. The vaccine-associated CD4 TCRs covered the entire spike protein, and the dominant responses fell in regions 160-218 and 743-854. After two AZD1222 doses, spike-specific TCR breadth and depth were significantly higher than at day 0 and than in MenACWY recipients.

With regard to this clone: Its cognate antigen has yet to be identified. Base qualities are missing; no much larger clone stands one base away.

The clonotype originates from an adult who received the AZD1222 COVID-19 vaccine. In this chain, TRBV4-2 is recombined with TRBJ2-2; 10 of the junction bases match TRBD2. The starting material was peripheral blood, obtained 28 days after the second AZD1222 dose. The sequenced DNA is TGTGCCAGCGGCTTAGCGGGGGGACACGCGAACACCGGGGAGCTGTTTTTT. This is translated as CASGLAGGHANTGELFF.